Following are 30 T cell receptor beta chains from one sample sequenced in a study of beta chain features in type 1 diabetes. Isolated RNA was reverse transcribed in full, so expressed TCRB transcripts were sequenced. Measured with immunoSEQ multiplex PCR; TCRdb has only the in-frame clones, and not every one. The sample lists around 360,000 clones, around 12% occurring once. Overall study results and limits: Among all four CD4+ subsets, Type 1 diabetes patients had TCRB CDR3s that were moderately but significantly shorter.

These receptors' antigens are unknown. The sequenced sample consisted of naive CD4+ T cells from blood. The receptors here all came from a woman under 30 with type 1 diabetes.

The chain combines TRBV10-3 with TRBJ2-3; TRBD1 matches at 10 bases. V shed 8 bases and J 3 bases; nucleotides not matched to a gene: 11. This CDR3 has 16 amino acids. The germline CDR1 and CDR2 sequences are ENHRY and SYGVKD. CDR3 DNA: TGTGCCATCGGACAGGGGGAAAGTACGCTAACAGATACGCAGTATTTT. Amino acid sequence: CAIGQGESTLTDTQYF.

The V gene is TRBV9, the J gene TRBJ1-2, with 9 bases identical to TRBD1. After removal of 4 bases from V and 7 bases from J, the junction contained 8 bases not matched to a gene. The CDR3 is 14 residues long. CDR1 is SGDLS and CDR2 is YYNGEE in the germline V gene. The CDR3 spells CASSNQRQGGGYTF. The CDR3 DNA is TGTGCCAGCAGCAACCAACGACAGGGGGGTGGCTACACCTTC.

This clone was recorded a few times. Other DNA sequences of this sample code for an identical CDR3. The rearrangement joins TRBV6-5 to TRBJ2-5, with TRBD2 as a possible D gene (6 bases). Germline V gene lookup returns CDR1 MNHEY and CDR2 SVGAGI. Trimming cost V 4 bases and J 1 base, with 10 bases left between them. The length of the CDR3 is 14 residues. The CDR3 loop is CASSSGLFQETQYF. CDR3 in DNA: TGTGCCAGCAGTTCGGGACTTTTCCAAGAGACCCAGTACTTC.

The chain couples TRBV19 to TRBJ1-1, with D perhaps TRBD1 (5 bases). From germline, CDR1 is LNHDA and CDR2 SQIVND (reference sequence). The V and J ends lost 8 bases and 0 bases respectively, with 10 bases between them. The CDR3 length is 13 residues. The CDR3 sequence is CASRGTVNTEAFF. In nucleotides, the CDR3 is TGTGCCAGTCGCGGGACCGTGAACACTGAAGCTTTCTTT. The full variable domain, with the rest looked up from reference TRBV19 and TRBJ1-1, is DGGITQSPKYLFRKEGQNVTLSCEQNLNHDAMYWYRQDPGQGLRLIYYSQIVNDFQKGDIAEGYSVSREKKESFPLTVTSAQKNPTAFYLCASRGTVNTEAFFGQGTRLTVV.

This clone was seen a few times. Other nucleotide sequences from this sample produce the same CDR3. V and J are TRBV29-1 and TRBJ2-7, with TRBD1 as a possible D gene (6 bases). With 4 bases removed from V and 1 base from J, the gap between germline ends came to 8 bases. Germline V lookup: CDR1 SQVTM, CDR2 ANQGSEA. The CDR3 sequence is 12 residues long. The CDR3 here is CSVGQASYEQYF. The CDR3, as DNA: TGCAGCGTTGGACAGGCATCCTACGAGCAGTACTTC.

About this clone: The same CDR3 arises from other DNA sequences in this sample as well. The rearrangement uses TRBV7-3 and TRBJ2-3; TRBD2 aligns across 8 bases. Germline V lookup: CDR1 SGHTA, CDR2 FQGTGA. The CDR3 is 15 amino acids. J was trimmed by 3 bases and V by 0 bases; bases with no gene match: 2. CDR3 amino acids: CASSLTSGNTDTQYF. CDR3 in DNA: TGTGCCAGCAGCTTAACTAGCGGGAATACAGATACGCAGTATTTT.

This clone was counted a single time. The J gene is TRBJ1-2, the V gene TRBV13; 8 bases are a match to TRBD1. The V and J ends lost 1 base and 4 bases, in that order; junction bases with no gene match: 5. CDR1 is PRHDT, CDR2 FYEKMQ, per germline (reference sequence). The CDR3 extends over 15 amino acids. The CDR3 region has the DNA TGTGCCAGCAGCTTAGTTCGACAGGGGTCCTATGGCTACACCTTC. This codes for CASSLVRQGSYGYTF. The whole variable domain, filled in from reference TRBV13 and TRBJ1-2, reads AAGVIQSPRHLIKEKRETATLKCYPIPRHDTVYWYQQGPGQDPQFLISFYEKMQSDKGSIPDRFSAQQFSDYHSELNMSSLELGDSALYFCASSLVRQGSYGYTFGSGTRLTVV.

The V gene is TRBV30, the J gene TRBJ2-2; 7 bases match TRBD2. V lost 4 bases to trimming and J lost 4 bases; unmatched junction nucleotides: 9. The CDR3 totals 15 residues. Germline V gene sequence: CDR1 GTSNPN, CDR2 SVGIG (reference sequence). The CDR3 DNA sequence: TGTGCCTGGAAGTCTGTGGCGGGAGTCACCGGGGAGCTGTTTTTT. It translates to CAWKSVAGVTGELFF.

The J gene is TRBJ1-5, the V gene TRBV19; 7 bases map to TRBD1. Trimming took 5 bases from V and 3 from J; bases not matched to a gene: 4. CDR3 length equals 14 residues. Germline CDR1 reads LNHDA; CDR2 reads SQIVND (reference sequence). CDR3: CASSADRVNQPQHF. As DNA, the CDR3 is TGTGCCAGTAGTGCTGACAGGGTCAATCAGCCCCAGCATTTT.

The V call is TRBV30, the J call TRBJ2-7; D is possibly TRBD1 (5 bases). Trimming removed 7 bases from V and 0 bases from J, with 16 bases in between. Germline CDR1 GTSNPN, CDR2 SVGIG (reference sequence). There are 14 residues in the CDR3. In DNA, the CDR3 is TGTGCCTTCGGCAGGGTCCCCAGCTCCTACGAGCAGTACTTC. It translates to CAFGRVPSSYEQYF.

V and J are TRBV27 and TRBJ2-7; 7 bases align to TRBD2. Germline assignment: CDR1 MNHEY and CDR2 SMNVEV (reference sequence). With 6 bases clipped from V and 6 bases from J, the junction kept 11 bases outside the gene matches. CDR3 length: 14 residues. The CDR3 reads CASRSPRLAGEQYF. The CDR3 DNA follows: TGTGCCAGCAGAAGCCCTCGACTAGCCGGCGAGCAGTACTTC.

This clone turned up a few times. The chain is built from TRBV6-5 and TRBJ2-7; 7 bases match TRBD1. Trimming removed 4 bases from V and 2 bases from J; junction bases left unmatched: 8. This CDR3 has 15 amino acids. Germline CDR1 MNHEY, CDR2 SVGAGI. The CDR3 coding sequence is TGTGCCAGCAGTTTCGAGACAGGGCCCGCCTACGAGCAGTACTTC. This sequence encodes CASSFETGPAYEQYF.

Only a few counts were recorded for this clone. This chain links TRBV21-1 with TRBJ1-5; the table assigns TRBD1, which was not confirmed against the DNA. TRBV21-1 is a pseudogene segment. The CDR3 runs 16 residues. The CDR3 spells CASSKGQARGNQPQHF. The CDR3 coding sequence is TGTGCCAGCAGCAAAGGACAGGCCCGTGGCAATCAGCCCCAGCATTTT.

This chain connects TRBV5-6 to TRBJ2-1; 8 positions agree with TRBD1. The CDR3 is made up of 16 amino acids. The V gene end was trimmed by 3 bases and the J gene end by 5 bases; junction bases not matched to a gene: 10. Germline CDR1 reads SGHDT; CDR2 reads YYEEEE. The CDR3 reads CASSSWDRIPDNEQFF. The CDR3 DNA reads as TGTGCCAGCAGCTCCTGGGACAGGATCCCCGACAATGAGCAGTTCTTC.

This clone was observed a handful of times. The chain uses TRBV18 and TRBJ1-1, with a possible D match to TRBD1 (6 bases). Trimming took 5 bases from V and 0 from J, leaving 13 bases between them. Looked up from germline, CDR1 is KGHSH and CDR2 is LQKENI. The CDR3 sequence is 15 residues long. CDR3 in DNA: TGTGCCAGCTCAGCCCGGGACACCTTGAACACTGAAGCTTTCTTT. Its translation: CASSARDTLNTEAFF.

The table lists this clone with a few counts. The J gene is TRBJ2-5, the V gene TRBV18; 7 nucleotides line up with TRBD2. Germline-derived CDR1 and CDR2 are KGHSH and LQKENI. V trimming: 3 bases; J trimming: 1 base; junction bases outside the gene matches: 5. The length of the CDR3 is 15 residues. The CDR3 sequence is CASSPGGTFQETQYF. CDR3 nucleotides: TGTGCCAGCTCACCGGGAGGGACGTTCCAAGAGACCCAGTACTTC.

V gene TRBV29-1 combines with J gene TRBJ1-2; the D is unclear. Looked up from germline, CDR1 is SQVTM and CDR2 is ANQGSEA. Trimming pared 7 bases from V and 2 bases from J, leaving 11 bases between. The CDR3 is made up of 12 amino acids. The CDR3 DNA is TGCAGCGCAAATCAAGCCAACTATGGCTACACCTTC. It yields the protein CSANQANYGYTF.

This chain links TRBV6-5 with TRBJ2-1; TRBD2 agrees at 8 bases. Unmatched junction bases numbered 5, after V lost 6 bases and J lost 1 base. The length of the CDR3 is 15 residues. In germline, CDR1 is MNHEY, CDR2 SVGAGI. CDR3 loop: CASSLSGASYNEQFF. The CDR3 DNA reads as TGTGCCAGCAGCCTTAGCGGGGCATCCTACAATGAGCAGTTCTTC.

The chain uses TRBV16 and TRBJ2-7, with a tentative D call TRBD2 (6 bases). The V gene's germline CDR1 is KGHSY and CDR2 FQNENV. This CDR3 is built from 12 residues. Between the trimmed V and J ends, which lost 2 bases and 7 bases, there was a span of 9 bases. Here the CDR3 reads CASSQAGWEQYF. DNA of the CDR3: TGTGCCAGCAGCCAAGCGGGGTGGGAGCAGTACTTC.

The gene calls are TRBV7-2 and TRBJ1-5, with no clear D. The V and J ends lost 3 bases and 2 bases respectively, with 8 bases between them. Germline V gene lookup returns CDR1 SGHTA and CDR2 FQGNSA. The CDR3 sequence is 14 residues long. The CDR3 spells CASSFTMGNQPQHF. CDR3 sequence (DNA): TGTGCCAGCAGCTTTACAATGGGCAATCAGCCCCAGCATTTT.

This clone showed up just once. In DNA form, the CDR3 reads TGTGCCAGCAGCTTTGGACAGGGTCCGTTCGAGACCCAGTACTTC. It codes for CASSFGQGPFETQYF. The V gene is TRBV7-9, the J gene TRBJ2-5, with 8 bases identical to TRBD1. Trimming cost V 3 bases and J 5 bases; bases outside gene matches: 8. Germline V gives CDR1 SEHNR, CDR2 FQNEAQ (reference sequence). This CDR3 is 15 amino acids long.

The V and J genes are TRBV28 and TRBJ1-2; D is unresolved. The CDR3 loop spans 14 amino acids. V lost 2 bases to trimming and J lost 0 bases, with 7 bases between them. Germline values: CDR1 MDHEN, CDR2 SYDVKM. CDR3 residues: CASSLQATNYGYTF. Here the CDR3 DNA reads TGTGCCAGCAGTTTACAGGCCACTAACTATGGCTACACCTTC.

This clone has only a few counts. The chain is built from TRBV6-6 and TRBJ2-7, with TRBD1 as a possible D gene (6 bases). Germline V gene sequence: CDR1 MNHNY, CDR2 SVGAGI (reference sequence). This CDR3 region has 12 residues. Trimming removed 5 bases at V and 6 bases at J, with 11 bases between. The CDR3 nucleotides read TGTGCCAGCAGTAAGACAGGCCCCGAGCAGTACTTC. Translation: CASSKTGPEQYF.

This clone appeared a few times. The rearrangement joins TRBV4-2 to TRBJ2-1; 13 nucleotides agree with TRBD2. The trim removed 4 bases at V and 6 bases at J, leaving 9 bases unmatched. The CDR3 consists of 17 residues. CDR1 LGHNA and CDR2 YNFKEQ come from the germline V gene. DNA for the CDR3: TGTGCCAGCAGCCCGACACCCGGGACTAGCGGGATCAATGAGCAGTTCTTC. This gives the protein CASSPTPGTSGINEQFF.

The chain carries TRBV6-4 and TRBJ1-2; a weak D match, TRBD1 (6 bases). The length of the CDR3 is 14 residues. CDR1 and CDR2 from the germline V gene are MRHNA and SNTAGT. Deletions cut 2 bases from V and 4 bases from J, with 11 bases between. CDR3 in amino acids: CASSDTGIGYGYTF. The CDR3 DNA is TGTGCCAGCAGTGACACAGGGATCGGCTATGGCTACACCTTC.

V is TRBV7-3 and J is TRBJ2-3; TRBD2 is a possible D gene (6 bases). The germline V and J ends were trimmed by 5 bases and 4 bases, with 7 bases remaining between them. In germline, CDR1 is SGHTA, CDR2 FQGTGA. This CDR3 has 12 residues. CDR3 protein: CASSPGADTQYF. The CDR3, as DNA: TGTGCCAGCAGCCCGGGGGCAGATACGCAGTATTTT.

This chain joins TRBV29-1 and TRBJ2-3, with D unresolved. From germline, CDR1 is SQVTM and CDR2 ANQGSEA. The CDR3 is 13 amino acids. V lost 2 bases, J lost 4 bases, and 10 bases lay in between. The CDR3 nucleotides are TGCAGCGTTGAACCTTCCGACTCAGATACGCAGTATTTT. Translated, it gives CSVEPSDSDTQYF.

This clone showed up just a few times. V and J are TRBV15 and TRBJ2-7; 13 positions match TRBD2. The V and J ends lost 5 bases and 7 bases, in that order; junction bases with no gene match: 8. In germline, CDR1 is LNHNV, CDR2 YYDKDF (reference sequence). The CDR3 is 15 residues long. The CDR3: CATSGGLAGPLEQYF. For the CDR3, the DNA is TGTGCCACCAGCGGGGGACTAGCGGGGCCCTTGGAGCAGTACTTC.

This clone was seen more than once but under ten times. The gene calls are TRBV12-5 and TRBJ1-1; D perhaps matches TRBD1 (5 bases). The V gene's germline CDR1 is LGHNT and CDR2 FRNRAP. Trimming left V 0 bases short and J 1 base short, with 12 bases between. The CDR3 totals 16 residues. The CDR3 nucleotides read TGTGCTAGTGGTTTGGTCCCAGGGATGGGGAACACTGAAGCTTTCTTT. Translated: CASGLVPGMGNTEAFF.

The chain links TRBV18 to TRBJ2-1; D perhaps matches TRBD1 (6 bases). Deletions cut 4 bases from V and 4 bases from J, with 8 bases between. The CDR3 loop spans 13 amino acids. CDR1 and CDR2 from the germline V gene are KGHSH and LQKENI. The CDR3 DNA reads TGTGCCAGCTCACTCGGACAGTACAATGAGCAGTTCTTC. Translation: CASSLGQYNEQFF.